A selection of T cell receptor beta chains follows, all from one sample in a study of breast tumors, draining lymph nodes, adjacent tissues. TCRdb itself ran the multiplex PCR reads through MiXCR, one entry per CDR3 protein. The data contain about 220,000 distinct CDR3 sequences, less than 35% of them singletons. The sample taken for sequencing was axillary lymph node tissue. Every receptor here comes from a female donor with breast cancer. Some clones in this sample may be carry-over from other donors' samples. The CDR3 runs from the conserved cysteine through the conserved F or W. Fields, in order: CDR3 protein, CDR3 DNA, clone size, D gene, J gene, V gene. A D gene is named only where the DNA matches it firmly. The size field is filled for only some rows; it gives once, few, many or a size class.

CDR3aa: CASRPRDRDYGYTF
CDR3nt: TGTGCCAGCAGGCCCCGGGACAGGGACTATGGCTACACCTTC
abundance: many
d_gene: TRBD1
j_gene: TRBJ1-2
v_gene: TRBV12-3/TRBV12-4

CDR3aa: CATSDSGTGIASEQYF
CDR3nt: TGTGCCACCAGTGATTCCGGGACAGGGATCGCTAGCGAGCAGTACTTC
abundance: many
d_gene: TRBD1
j_gene: TRBJ2-7
v_gene: TRBV24-1

CDR3aa: CATSRDRTGGYEQYF
CDR3nt: TGTGCCACCAGCAGAGATCGCACAGGGGGTTACGAGCAGTACTTC
abundance: few
d_gene: TRBD1
j_gene: TRBJ2-7
v_gene: TRBV15

CDR3aa: CASSGRERSPLHF
CDR3nt: TGTGCCAGCAGCGGCAGGGAGAGGTCACCCCTCCACTTT
abundance: many
d_gene: -
j_gene: TRBJ1-6
v_gene: TRBV9

CDR3aa: CASSLVTGWDTQYF
CDR3nt: TGTGCCAGCAGCTTAGTTACGGGGTGGGATACGCAGTATTTT
abundance: -
d_gene: -
j_gene: TRBJ2-3
v_gene: TRBV11-3

CDR3aa: CASSFARGLAGGPEQFF
CDR3nt: TGTGCCAGCAGCTTCGCGCGGGGACTAGCGGGGGGGCCTGAGCAGTTCTTC
abundance: -
d_gene: TRBD2
j_gene: TRBJ2-1
v_gene: TRBV7-9

CDR3aa: CASSLRDRGTGELFF
CDR3nt: TGTGCCAGCAGTCTCCGGGACAGGGGCACCGGGGAGCTGTTTTTT
abundance: many
d_gene: TRBD1
j_gene: TRBJ2-2
v_gene: TRBV12-3/TRBV12-4

CDR3aa: CASSLAGAAEQYF
CDR3nt: TGTGCCAGCAGTCTGGCGGGGGCTGCCGAGCAGTACTTC
abundance: many
d_gene: -
j_gene: TRBJ2-7
v_gene: TRBV12-3/TRBV12-4

CDR3aa: CAISEGRGIDQPQYF
CDR3nt: TGTGCCATCAGTGAAGGCAGGGGGATAGATCAGCCCCAGTACTTC
abundance: few
d_gene: TRBD1
j_gene: TRBJ2-5
v_gene: TRBV10-3

CDR3aa: CASSQGLDPYEQYF
CDR3nt: TGTGCCAGCAGCCAGGGACTAGACCCCTACGAGCAGTACTTC
abundance: many
d_gene: TRBD2
j_gene: TRBJ2-7
v_gene: TRBV11-3

CDR3aa: CASSSAGRRETQYF
CDR3nt: TGTGCTAGCAGCTCGGCCGGGCGGAGAGAGACCCAGTACTTC
abundance: once
d_gene: -
j_gene: TRBJ2-5
v_gene: TRBV7-7

CDR3aa: CSAQRVTDQPQHF
CDR3nt: TGCAGTGCCCAAAGGGTAACGGATCAGCCCCAGCATTTT
abundance: -
d_gene: -
j_gene: TRBJ1-5
v_gene: TRBV20-1

CDR3aa: CSATGYNEQYF
CDR3nt: TGCAGTGCTACTGGCTACAATGAGCAGTATTTT
abundance: -
d_gene: -
j_gene: TRBJ2-3
v_gene: TRBV20-1

CDR3aa: CSAKPHGGNVLTF
CDR3nt: TGCAGTGCTAAGCCCCATGGGGGCAACGTCCTGACTTTC
abundance: -
d_gene: -
j_gene: TRBJ2-6
v_gene: TRBV20-1

CDR3aa: CASNSRGAMETQYF
CDR3nt: TGTGCCAGCAATTCGAGGGGGGCTATGGAGACCCAGTACTTC
abundance: -
d_gene: -
j_gene: TRBJ2-5
v_gene: TRBV2

CDR3aa: CAISDGIQPQHF
CDR3nt: TGTGCCATCAGTGACGGAATTCAGCCCCAGCATTTT
abundance: many
d_gene: -
j_gene: TRBJ1-5
v_gene: TRBV10-3

CDR3aa: CASGLGRGYEQYF
CDR3nt: TGTGCCAGCGGTTTGGGGAGGGGGTACGAGCAGTACTTC
abundance: -
d_gene: -
j_gene: TRBJ2-7
v_gene: TRBV5-6

CDR3aa: CASSLYGGYSNQPQHF
CDR3nt: TGTGCCAGCAGTTTATACGGGGGGTATAGCAATCAGCCCCAGCATTTT
abundance: -
d_gene: -
j_gene: TRBJ1-5
v_gene: TRBV27

CDR3aa: CASSPWTSGVPDTQYF
CDR3nt: TGCGCCAGCAGCCCGTGGACTAGCGGGGTCCCGGATACGCAGTATTTT
abundance: many
d_gene: TRBD2
j_gene: TRBJ2-3
v_gene: TRBV4-1

CDR3aa: CSARAFRDSGTEAFF
CDR3nt: TGCAGTGCTAGGGCCTTCCGGGACAGTGGCACTGAAGCTTTCTTT
abundance: -
d_gene: TRBD1
j_gene: TRBJ1-1
v_gene: TRBV20-1

CDR3aa: CASRGTMAPGELFF
CDR3nt: TGTGCCAGCAGAGGGACGATGGCCCCCGGGGAGCTGTTTTTT
abundance: many
d_gene: -
j_gene: TRBJ2-2
v_gene: TRBV6-5

CDR3aa: CASSSLGPLSYEQYF
CDR3nt: TGTGCCAGCAGTTCCCTGGGCCCCCTTTCCTACGAGCAGTACTTC
abundance: many
d_gene: -
j_gene: TRBJ2-7
v_gene: TRBV12-3/TRBV12-4

CDR3aa: CASSLDRGRGETQYF
CDR3nt: TGTGCCAGCAGCTTAGATAGGGGGCGCGGGGAGACCCAGTACTTC
abundance: many
d_gene: TRBD1
j_gene: TRBJ2-5
v_gene: TRBV11-3

CDR3aa: CASSQDGTQRGDNEQFF
CDR3nt: TGTGCCAGCAGCCAAGATGGGACCCAGCGGGGGGACAATGAGCAGTTCTTC
abundance: -
d_gene: TRBD2
j_gene: TRBJ2-1
v_gene: TRBV3-1

CDR3aa: CASSVPREGQPQHF
CDR3nt: TGTGCCAGCAGTGTCCCCCGGGAAGGGCAGCCCCAGCATTTT
abundance: many
d_gene: -
j_gene: TRBJ1-5
v_gene: TRBV6-4

CDR3aa: CASSRTGYGNSPLHF
CDR3nt: TGTGCCAGCAGCCGTACAGGATACGGTAATTCACCCCTCCACTTT
abundance: many
d_gene: -
j_gene: TRBJ1-6
v_gene: TRBV14

CDR3aa: CSASGTSLWETQYF
CDR3nt: TGCAGTGCTAGCGGGACTAGCCTATGGGAGACCCAGTACTTC
abundance: many
d_gene: TRBD2
j_gene: TRBJ2-5
v_gene: TRBV20-1

CDR3aa: CATKIAGANTGELFF
CDR3nt: TGTGCCACCAAAATAGCGGGGGCGAACACCGGGGAGCTGTTTTTT
abundance: many
d_gene: TRBD2
j_gene: TRBJ2-2
v_gene: TRBV10-3

CDR3aa: CSARGLAGGAETQYF
CDR3nt: TGCAGTGCTAGGGGACTAGCGGGAGGGGCAGAGACCCAGTACTTC
abundance: once
d_gene: TRBD2
j_gene: TRBJ2-5
v_gene: TRBV20-1

CDR3aa: CARVLDGGKETQYF
CDR3nt: TGTGCTAGAGTTCTCGACGGGGGTAAAGAGACCCAGTACTTC
abundance: -
d_gene: -
j_gene: TRBJ2-5
v_gene: TRBV24-1

CDR3aa: CASKSGPEKLFF
CDR3nt: TGTGCCAGCAAATCCGGTCCTGAAAAACTGTTTTTT
abundance: many
d_gene: -
j_gene: TRBJ1-4
v_gene: TRBV2

CDR3aa: CAISQPVSTGPAIDGAFF
CDR3nt: TGTGCCATCAGTCAACCCGTCTCGACAGGGCCCGCGATAGACGGAGCTTTCTTT
abundance: -
d_gene: TRBD1
j_gene: TRBJ1-1
v_gene: TRBV10-3

CDR3aa: CASSVSSYNSPLHF
CDR3nt: TGTGCCAGCAGTGTAAGCTCCTATAATTCACCCCTCCACTTT
abundance: many
d_gene: -
j_gene: TRBJ1-6
v_gene: TRBV2